The 17 T cell receptor beta chains presented below share a single source sample, sequenced in a study of CD8+ T cells in alopecia areata. cDNA reverse transcribed from extracted RNA served as the sequencing template. Clones were read by immunoSEQ multiplex PCR, and TCRdb kept only the in-frame ones, dropping some. Of 150,000 or so clones listed, approximately 45% are singletons. The sequencing input was CD4+ T cells sorted from blood. These receptors were taken from a human donor with alopecia areata.

This chain joins TRBV4-1 and TRBJ2-6; TRBD1 aligns across 7 bases. CDR3 length: 19 amino acids. CDR1 is MGHRA, CDR2 YSYEKL, per germline. After removal of 4 bases from V and 4 bases from J, the junction contained 16 bases not matched to a gene. CDR3 in amino acids: CASSPTPDRRQLGANVLTF. In nucleotides, the CDR3 is TGCGCCAGCAGCCCAACCCCGGACAGGAGGCAATTGGGGGCCAACGTCCTGACTTTC.

The rearrangement links TRBV7-9 to TRBJ2-7; D is possibly TRBD1 (6 bases). Germline CDR1 and CDR2: SEHNR and FQNEAQ (reference sequence). CDR3 length equals 16 residues. Trimming pared 5 bases from V and 1 base from J, leaving 18 bases between. The CDR3: CASSPDRQVLSYEQYF. CDR3 nucleotide sequence: TGTGCCAGCAGCCCCGATCGACAGGTTTTGTCCTACGAGCAGTACTTC.

V gene TRBV7-6 combines with J gene TRBJ2-5; TRBD2 is a possible D gene (7 bases). This CDR3 is 15 amino acids long. Between the trimmed V and J ends, which lost 8 bases and 5 bases, there was a span of 21 bases. The V gene's germline CDR1 is SGHVS and CDR2 FNYEAQ. For the CDR3, the DNA is TGTGCCAGCGGAACCGAGGGGGGGCTGTGGGAGACCCAGTACTTC. Translating it yields CASGTEGGLWETQYF.

The V and J genes are TRBV5-4 and TRBJ2-3, with TRBD2 as a possible D gene (5 bases). Germline V gene sequence: CDR1 SGHNT, CDR2 YYREEE (reference sequence). The CDR3 loop spans 15 amino acids. V lost 0 bases, J lost 8 bases, and 16 bases lay in between. The CDR3, as DNA: TGTGCCAGCAGCTTGGAAGCGACAAGGAGGCGTACGCAGTATTTT. Protein product: CASSLEATRRRTQYF.

The rearrangement uses TRBV29-1 and TRBJ1-2; D is unclear. The CDR3 is 12 amino acids. Looked up from germline, CDR1 is SQVTM and CDR2 is ANQGSEA. V lost 3 bases to trimming and J lost 7 bases, with 12 bases between them. CDR3 in DNA: TGCAGCGTTGAGGGATATGATAGTGGCTACACCTTC. This sequence encodes CSVEGYDSGYTF.

The chain recombines TRBV29-1 with TRBJ1-1, with D perhaps matching TRBD1 (6 bases). V was pared by 4 bases and J by 4 bases, with 7 bases between. The germline V gene has CDR1 SQVTM and CDR2 ANQGSEA. This CDR3 region has 11 residues. The CDR3: CSVGGGTEAFF. The CDR3 DNA reads TGCAGCGTTGGAGGGGGCACTGAAGCTTTCTTT.

The rearrangement links TRBV7-9 to TRBJ2-5, with D perhaps matching TRBD1 (6 bases). V shed 2 bases and J shed 2 bases, with 6 bases lying between them. The CDR3 runs 13 residues. Germline lookup yields CDR1 SEHNR and CDR2 FQNEAQ (reference sequence). The CDR3 region has the DNA TGTGCCAGCAGCTTACAGGGGCAAGAGACCCAGTACTTC. This gives the protein CASSLQGQETQYF.

The V call is TRBV23-1, the J call TRBJ1-1; no clear D. TRBV23-1 is an ORF, and what it does is uncertain. Deletions cut 4 bases from V and 1 base from J, with 13 bases between. The CDR3 is 15 residues long. CDR3 sequence reads: CASSLPTKPNTEAFF. CDR3 bases: TGCGCCAGCAGTCTGCCGACAAAACCGAACACTGAAGCTTTCTTT.

There are a few counts of this clone. V is TRBV7-9 and J is TRBJ2-3; D gene uncertain. CDR3 length: 12 residues. In germline, CDR1 is SEHNR, CDR2 FQNEAQ (reference sequence). Trimming left V 4 bases short and J 5 bases short, with 7 bases between. CDR3 in amino acids: CASSSVGDTQYF. The CDR3 coding sequence is TGTGCCAGCAGCTCCGTCGGAGATACGCAGTATTTT.

This clone was seen only a few times. The rearrangement uses TRBV11-1 and TRBJ2-2; 7 bases match TRBD1. The CDR3 totals 14 residues. CDR1 and CDR2 from the germline V gene are SGHAT and FQDESV (reference sequence). CDR3 in DNA: TGTGCGACCGAAAAGGGACAGCCCACCGGGGAGCTGTTTTTT. Translating it yields CATEKGQPTGELFF.

The chain has TRBV29-1 and TRBJ2-5, with TRBD2 identical over 9 bases. Trimming at V came to 5 bases and at J to 2 bases, leaving 6 bases not matched to a gene. The germline CDR1 and CDR2 sequences are SQVTM and ANQGSEA. CDR3 length: 14 amino acids. The CDR3, as DNA: TGCAGCGTTCTAGCGGGACTCCGTCAAGAGACCCAGTACTTC. Translation gives CSVLAGLRQETQYF.

This clone was seen a handful of times. J is TRBJ1-2 and V is TRBV18; no reliable D call. Germline values: CDR1 KGHSH, CDR2 LQKENI. The V end lost 1 base, the J end lost 1 base, and 7 bases lay between the germline ends. The CDR3 has 14 amino acids. The CDR3: CASSPRADNYGYTF. The CDR3 DNA is TGTGCCAGCTCACCACGGGCCGATAACTATGGCTACACCTTC.

Only a few counts were recorded for this clone. The rearrangement links TRBV30 to TRBJ2-2, with D unclear. Between the trimmed V and J ends, which lost 1 base and 7 bases, there was a span of 7 bases. This CDR3 spans 12 amino acids. The germline V gene encodes CDR1 GTSNPN and CDR2 SVGIG (reference sequence). CDR3 DNA: TGTGCCTGGAGTGGGGGTCACGGGGAGCTGTTTTTT. Amino acid sequence: CAWSGGHGELFF.

This rearrangement joins TRBV7-2 to TRBJ2-7; D is possibly TRBD1 (6 bases). The V gene lost 7 bases and the J gene lost 2 bases, with 15 bases spanning the gap. Germline V lookup: CDR1 SGHTA, CDR2 FQGNSA. The CDR3 sequence is 14 residues long. The CDR3 sequence: CASTRAGVAYEQYF. CDR3 nucleotides: TGTGCCAGCACCCGAGCAGGGGTTGCCTACGAGCAGTACTTC.

This clone turned up a few times. The genes are TRBV7-8 and TRBJ2-2; tentatively, D is TRBD2 (5 bases). The CDR3 has 15 residues. Germline V lookup: CDR1 SGHVS, CDR2 FQNEAQ. V was pared by 3 bases and J by 4 bases, with 12 bases between. The CDR3 is CASSFGGSSTGELFF. The CDR3 DNA reads as TGTGCCAGCAGCTTTGGCGGGTCCTCCACCGGGGAGCTGTTTTTT.

V gene TRBV29-1 combines with J gene TRBJ2-7, with 7 bases lining up with TRBD2. Germline assignment: CDR1 SQVTM and CDR2 ANQGSEA. This CDR3 region has 15 residues. Trimming took 6 bases from V and 3 from J; bases not matched to a gene: 14. CDR3 sequence reads: CSVAKSGGSHYEQYF. CDR3 nucleotide sequence: TGCAGCGTCGCGAAGTCCGGGGGGTCCCACTACGAGCAGTACTTC.

The rearrangement joins TRBV6-6 to TRBJ2-7, with TRBD1 as a possible D gene (5 bases). This CDR3 is 14 amino acids long. Trimming shortened V by 0 bases and J by 1 base, and 7 bases separated the two germline ends. The germline V gene encodes CDR1 MNHNY and CDR2 SVGAGI (reference sequence). The CDR3 DNA sequence: TGTGCCAGCAGTTACTCCAGGGAATCCTACGAGCAGTACTTC. Translated: CASSYSRESYEQYF.